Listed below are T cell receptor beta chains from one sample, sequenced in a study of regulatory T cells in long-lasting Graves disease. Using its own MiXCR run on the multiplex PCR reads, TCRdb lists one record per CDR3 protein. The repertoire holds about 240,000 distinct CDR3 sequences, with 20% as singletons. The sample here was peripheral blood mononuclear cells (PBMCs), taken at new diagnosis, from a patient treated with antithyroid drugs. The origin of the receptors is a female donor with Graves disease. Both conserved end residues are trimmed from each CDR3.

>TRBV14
ASSHRLAGVYNEQF
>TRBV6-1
ASSEVQDPDLH
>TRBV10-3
AITQDNSGNTIY
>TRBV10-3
AISGAGQGQETQY
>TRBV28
ASRPPGYEQY
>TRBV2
ASRTENLMRQF
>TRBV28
ATARAPFYEQY
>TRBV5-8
ASSLAVVEGNEQF
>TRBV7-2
ASSYRVDTEAF
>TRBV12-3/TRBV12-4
ASSRNPTGNTEAF
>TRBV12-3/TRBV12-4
ASSLGLAGGINEQF
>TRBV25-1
ASSSVGGTSNEQF
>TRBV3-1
ARSLADIPYEQY
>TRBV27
ASRISLDTDYGYT
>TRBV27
ASSLGPREHTIY
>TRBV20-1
SARDPGLSYEQY
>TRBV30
AWSVGAGASGEQF
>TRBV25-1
ASSEGTSGDNEQF
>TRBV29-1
SVPRGGRSSYNEQF
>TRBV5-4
ASSLPVDRGYGSEQF
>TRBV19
ASSIEASGTDTQY
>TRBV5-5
ASSFQGDGSSYNSPLH
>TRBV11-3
ASSPEGRYGVYGYT
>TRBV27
ASSTNRVEF